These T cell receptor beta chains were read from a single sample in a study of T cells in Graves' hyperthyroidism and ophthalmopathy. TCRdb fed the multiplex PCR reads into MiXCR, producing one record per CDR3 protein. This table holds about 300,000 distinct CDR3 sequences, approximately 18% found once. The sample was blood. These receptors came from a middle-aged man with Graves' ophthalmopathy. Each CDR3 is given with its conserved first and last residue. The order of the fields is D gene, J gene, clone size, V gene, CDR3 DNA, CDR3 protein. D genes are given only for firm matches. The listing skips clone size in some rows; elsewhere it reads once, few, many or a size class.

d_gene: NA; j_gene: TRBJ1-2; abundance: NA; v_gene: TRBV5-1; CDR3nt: TGCGCCAGCAGCTTGGGGGGCGGGAACGGCTACACCTTC; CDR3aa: CASSLGGGNGYTF
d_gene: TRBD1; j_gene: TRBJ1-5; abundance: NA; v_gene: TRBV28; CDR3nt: TGTGCCAGCAGTTTTGGGACAGGGTCCCAGCCCCAGCATTTT; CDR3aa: CASSFGTGSQPQHF
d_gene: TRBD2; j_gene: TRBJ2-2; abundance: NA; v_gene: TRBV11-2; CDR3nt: TGTGCCAGCAGCTTAGGTCTAGCGGGTCGGAACACCGGGGAGCTGTTTTTT; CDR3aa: CASSLGLAGRNTGELFF
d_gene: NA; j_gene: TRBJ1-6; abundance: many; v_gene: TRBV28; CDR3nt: TGTGCCAGCAGAGGAAACGTTCGTAATTCACCCCTCCACTTT; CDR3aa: CASRGNVRNSPLHF
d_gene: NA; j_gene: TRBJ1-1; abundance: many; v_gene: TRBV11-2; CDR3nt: TGTGCCAGCAACCCAACGTCCGGGGCGGGTTTTGGGGCTTTCTTT; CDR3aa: CASNPTSGAGFGAFF
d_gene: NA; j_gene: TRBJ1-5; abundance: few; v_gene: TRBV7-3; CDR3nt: TGTGCCAGCAGCCAATACAGGGACCAGCCCCAGCATTTT; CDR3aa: CASSQYRDQPQHF
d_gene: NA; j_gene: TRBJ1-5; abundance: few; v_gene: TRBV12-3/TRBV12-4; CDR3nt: TGTGCCAGCTCCCCAAGTGGATTCGGGTTAGGTCAGCCCCAGCATTTT; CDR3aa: CASSPSGFGLGQPQHF
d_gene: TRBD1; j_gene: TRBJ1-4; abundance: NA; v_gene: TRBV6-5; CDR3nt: TGTGCCAGCAGTTTGGGACAGGGGGCGGCTAATGAAAAACTGTTTTTT; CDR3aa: CASSLGQGAANEKLFF
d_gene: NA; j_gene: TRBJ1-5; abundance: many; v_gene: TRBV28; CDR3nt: TGTGCCAGCCAAACGGTTCGGACTCAGCCCCAGCATTTT; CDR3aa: CASQTVRTQPQHF
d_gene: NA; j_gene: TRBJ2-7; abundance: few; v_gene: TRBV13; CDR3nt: TGTGCCAGCTCCCTCGCCCAGCACTACGAGCAGTACTTC; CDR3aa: CASSLAQHYEQYF
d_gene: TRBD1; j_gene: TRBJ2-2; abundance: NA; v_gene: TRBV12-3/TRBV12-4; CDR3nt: TGTGCCAGCAGTCCCACGGGACAGGGGATTAGGTTTTTT; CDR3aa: CASSPTGQGIRFF
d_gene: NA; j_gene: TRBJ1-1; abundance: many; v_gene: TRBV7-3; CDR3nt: TGTGCCAGCAGCTCGGGACGATTGAACACTGAAGCTTTCTTT; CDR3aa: CASSSGRLNTEAFF
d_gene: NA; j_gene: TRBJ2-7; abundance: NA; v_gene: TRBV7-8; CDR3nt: TGTGCCAGCAGCCCCCGGGGTGCCGAGCAGTACTTC; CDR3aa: CASSPRGAEQYF
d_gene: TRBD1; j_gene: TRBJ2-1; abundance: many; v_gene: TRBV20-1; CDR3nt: TGCAGTGCTAGAGATGAAGGGACAGGGGGTAGGGATGAGCAGTTCTTC; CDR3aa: CSARDEGTGGRDEQFF
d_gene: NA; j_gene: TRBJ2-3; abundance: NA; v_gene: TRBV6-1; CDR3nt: TGTGCCAGCAGATTGGACAGCACAGATACGCAGTATTTT; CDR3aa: CASRLDSTDTQYF